This T cell receptor (beta chain) is from a study of blood T cell repertoires in COVID-19. Study context: From the United States, Italy and Spain came samples of acute and convalescent COVID-19. PBMCs, B-cell-depleted T cells, or T cells were the source of the cDNA or gDNA that made up the material.

Original data processing: Nucleated cell counts were estimated from reference gene primer amplification. Sequenced by immunoSEQ multiplex PCR; TCRdb stores in-frame clones only, minus some. D and trimming were read from the DNA, whereas the V and J calls and clone size are those reported in that table. The sample has 300,000 or so clones, under 90% seen once. Patients from Seattle were sampled longitudinally, starting during active infection. The V gene's germline CDR1 is SEHNR and CDR2 FQNEAQ (reference sequence). CDR3 length: 14 amino acids. V was trimmed by 5 bases and J by 4 bases, leaving 14 bases between them.

Sequenced sample: peripheral blood. The TCR comes from a woman aged 25 to 39 with COVID-19, enrolled during active disease. The chain employs TRBV7-9 and TRBJ1-2; D may be TRBD1 (6 bases). For the CDR3, the DNA is TGTGCCAGCAGCCTCGAACAGGGCTTCTATGGCTACACCTTC. Translated, it gives CASSLEQGFYGYTF.